This T cell receptor (beta chain) was identified during a study of OX40 agonist ivuxolimab in advanced cancers. Whole-study context: At 65% to 90% male, the cohort had a mean age of about 60 years, ranging from about 20 to 79. Prior therapy, whether anti-PD-1, anti-PD-L1 or anti-CTLA-4, was allowed, and approximately 40% had some.

The germline CDR1 and CDR2 sequences are LGHNA and YSLEER. The CDR3 consists of 16 residues. V trimming: 4 bases; J trimming: 6 bases; junction bases outside the gene matches: 9. TCRdb keeps only in-frame clones here, not all; method: immunoSEQ multiplex PCR. Of under 25,000 clones listed, less than 90% are singletons. A history of autoimmune disease or systemic immunosuppression excluded patients. The material sequenced was CD4+ or CD8+ T cells sorted from blood, taken in a trial of the OX40 agonist ivuxolimab. The receptor was isolated from an adult with an advanced solid tumor such as melanoma, head and neck, liver or kidney cancer. The J gene is TRBJ2-3, the V gene TRBV4-3; TRBD2 aligns across 11 bases. CDR3 DNA sequence: TGCGCCAGCAGCCCAACTAGCGGGAGCGGTTCGGATACGCAGTATTTT. Protein sequence: CASSPTSGSGSDTQYF.